The T cell receptor beta chain under discussion was sequenced for a study of T cells after yellow fever vaccination. This clonotype appeared many times. In TCRdb, the 5' RACE reads were re-called with MiXCR into one record per CDR3 protein. Here the sample spans more than 300,000 distinct CDR3 sequences, around a tenth being singletons. Trimming removed 1 base from V and 8 bases from J, with 9 bases in between. Germline V gene lookup returns CDR1 SGHTA and CDR2 FQGTGA. This CDR3 contains 13 residues. The chain is built from TRBV7-3 and TRBJ2-1, with D possibly called TRBD1 or TRBD2 (5 bases each). The TCR originated in a man aged 18 to 30 who received the YFV17D yellow fever vaccine. The sample here was CD4+ T cells sorted from PBMCs, taken 45 days after the yellow fever booster vaccination. The CDR3 loop is CASSLRGSHEQFF. CDR3 coding DNA: TGTGCCAGCAGCTTAAGGGGGTCCCATGAGCAGTTCTTC.